Presented here are 27 T cell receptor beta chains from one specimen sequenced in a study of blood T cells in healthy people across ages. Then a second PCR, running roughly 6 to 11 cycles, was carried out with a sample-barcoded 5' primer and a J-beta primer mix. TCRdb re-called the 5' RACE reads through MiXCR, storing one row per CDR3 protein. Here the sample spans about 800,000 distinct CDR3 sequences, approximately 25% being singletons. This sample was shared with a second study, whose subject was T cells of mothers and their children.

Source material: blood. The receptors here all came from a boy under 18 in good health.

This clonotype was seen a handful of times. In DNA, the CDR3 is TGCGCCAGCAGCCAAGATCGATGGCGGTTAGAGACCCAGTACTTC. Amino acids: CASSQDRWRLETQYF. The chain is built from TRBV4-3 and TRBJ2-5; D unresolved. Germline V gives CDR1 LGHNA, CDR2 YSLEER. Trimming pared 0 bases from V and 4 bases from J, leaving 12 bases between. The CDR3 totals 15 residues.

This clonotype was found a few times. The chain links TRBV29-1 to TRBJ2-3, with D perhaps matching TRBD1 or TRBD2 (5 bases each). The germline V and J ends were trimmed by 4 bases and 2 bases, with 13 bases remaining between them. CDR1 is SQVTM and CDR2 is ANQGSEA in the germline V gene. The CDR3 sequence is 14 residues long. CDR3 DNA sequence: TGCAGCGTTGGTCGGGACGGATACACAGATACGCAGTATTTT. Translation: CSVGRDGYTDTQYF.

In its sample, this clonotype was seen a few times. The rearrangement uses TRBV5-1 and TRBJ1-4; 10 bases are a match to TRBD1. The CDR3 length is 14 residues. V gave up 5 bases and J gave up 8 bases; unmatched junction bases: 6. Germline CDR1 is SGHRS and CDR2 is YFSETQ. The chain's CDR3 is CASSYGTGEEKLFF. DNA of the CDR3: TGCGCCAGCAGTTACGGGACAGGGGAAGAAAAACTGTTTTTT.

V usage is TRBV3-1 and J usage is TRBJ2-3, with 9 bases fitting TRBD2. The CDR3 has 16 amino acids. In germline, CDR1 is LGHDT, CDR2 YNNKEL (reference sequence). With 4 bases clipped from V and 4 bases from J, the junction kept 9 bases outside the gene matches. This CDR3 reads CASSPFGTSMADTQYF. CDR3 sequence (DNA): TGTGCCAGCAGCCCCTTCGGGACTAGCATGGCAGATACGCAGTATTTT.

This clonotype was seen more than once but under ten times. The conserved phenylalanine or tryptophan is not found at the CDR3 terminus, so this likely reflects a read error. This CDR3 is CASSYEQGAFEQYL. DNA for the CDR3: TGTGCCAGCAGTTACGAACAGGGGGCCTTTGAGCAGTACCTC. The chain has TRBV6-2 or TRBV6-3 and TRBJ2-5, with 9 positions matching TRBD1. Losses at the gene ends were 2 bases for V and 11 bases for J; bases not matched to a gene: 9. The CDR3 is 14 residues long. Germline loops: CDR1 MNHEY, CDR2 SVGEGT.

The rearrangement links TRBV7-9 to TRBJ1-6, with 7 positions matching TRBD1. The germline CDR1 and CDR2 sequences are SEHNR and FQNEAQ (reference sequence). V lost 5 bases, J lost 0 bases, and 7 bases stayed unmatched. This CDR3 has 17 residues. The CDR3 protein is CASSAAGTVSYNSPLHF. The DNA for the CDR3 is TGTGCCAGCAGCGCAGCCGGGACAGTCTCCTATAATTCACCCCTCCACTTT.

This clonotype occurred a few times. The chain joins TRBV7-2 to TRBJ2-3; 8 positions match TRBD2. Germline loops: CDR1 SGHTA, CDR2 FQGNSA. The V gene end was trimmed by 4 bases and the J gene end by 2 bases; junction bases not matched to a gene: 14. CDR3 length: 18 amino acids. The CDR3 is CASSSASGRPLLTDTQYF. CDR3 DNA: TGTGCCAGCAGCTCTGCTAGCGGGCGCCCACTCCTCACAGATACGCAGTATTTT.

Many counts were recorded for this clonotype. The rearrangement uses TRBV29-1 and TRBJ2-7; the D is unclear. CDR1 and CDR2 from the germline V gene are SQVTM and ANQGSEA. This CDR3 spans 12 amino acids. V was trimmed by 4 bases and J by 3 bases, leaving 10 bases between them. The CDR3 DNA is TGCAGCGTTGTGTTGGGAAGCTACGAGCAGTACTTC. It specifies CSVVLGSYEQYF.

This rearrangement joins TRBV27 to TRBJ2-7, with D maybe TRBD2 (6 bases). CDR3 length: 15 amino acids. The V and J ends lost 5 bases and 3 bases respectively, with 17 bases between them. From germline, CDR1 is MNHEY and CDR2 SMNVEV (reference sequence). CDR3 sequence: CASSATGTGLYEQYF. Written as DNA, the CDR3 is TGTGCCAGCAGTGCCACCGGGACGGGACTCTACGAGCAGTACTTC.

As to this clonotype: At one of its ends the junction is not consistent with the germline gene, which may arise from a read error. This rearrangement joins TRBV6-5 to TRBJ2-7; D gene unclear. This CDR3 is 14 amino acids long. Germline V gene data show CDR1 as MNHEY and CDR2 as SVGAGI. DNA for the CDR3: TGTGCCAGCAGTCACTCTAGGATGTCCTACGAGCAGTACTTC. This sequence encodes CASSHSRMSYEQYF.

This clonotype was seen a handful of times. The rearrangement joins TRBV12-3 or TRBV12-4 to TRBJ1-2, with D possibly being TRBD1 (5 bases). The germline V and J ends were trimmed by 8 bases and 6 bases, with 10 bases remaining between them. The CDR3 is 11 residues long. The CDR3 spells CASWDLHGYTF. The DNA of the CDR3 is TGTGCCAGCTGGGACCTCCATGGCTACACCTTC.

The chain employs TRBV21-1 and TRBJ2-1; TRBD1 is the table's D call, not checked against the DNA. TRBV21-1 is classified as a pseudogene. This CDR3 is 17 amino acids long. The CDR3 sequence is CASSKCLSGDPYNEQFF. CDR3 sequence (DNA): TGTGCCAGCAGCAAATGTCTCTCAGGGGACCCCTACAATGAGCAGTTCTTC.

The rearrangement uses TRBV4-3 and TRBJ1-3; tentative D call: TRBD1 (6 bases). The germline gives CDR1 LGHNA, CDR2 YSLEER. The germline V and J ends were trimmed by 0 bases and 3 bases, with 18 bases remaining between them. The CDR3 runs 18 residues. The CDR3 DNA follows: TGCGCCAGCAGCCAAGACCAGACCACAGGGATTAGTGGAAACACCATATATTTT. This codes for CASSQDQTTGISGNTIYF.

This clonotype was detected a few times. This rearrangement joins TRBV20-1 to TRBJ2-1; perhaps TRBD2 as D (5 bases). There are 13 residues in the CDR3. Trimming cost V 4 bases and J 8 bases, with 15 bases left between them. Per the germline V gene, CDR1 is DFQATT and CDR2 is SNEGSKA (reference sequence). CDR3 in DNA: TGCAGTGCTAATATACTAGATGCCTATGAGCAGTTCTTC. This codes for CSANILDAYEQFF.

This clonotype was recorded a few times. The CDR3 protein is CASSMNNEQFF. CDR3 coding DNA: TGTGCCAGTAGTATGAATAATGAGCAGTTCTTC. V gene TRBV19 combines with J gene TRBJ2-1; no definite D call. Germline lookup yields CDR1 LNHDA and CDR2 SQIVND (reference sequence). The CDR3 contains 11 residues. V lost 3 bases to trimming and J lost 7 bases, with 4 bases between them.

This rearrangement joins TRBV4-3 to TRBJ1-1; a weak D match, TRBD1 (6 bases). With 0 bases removed from V and 4 bases from J, the gap between germline ends came to 12 bases. Germline lookup yields CDR1 LGHNA and CDR2 YSLEER. The CDR3 is 15 amino acids. The CDR3 loop reads CASSQDQAGATEAFF. Here the CDR3 DNA reads TGCGCCAGCAGCCAAGATCAAGCAGGGGCCACTGAAGCTTTCTTT.

This clonotype was counted a few times. The rearrangement links TRBV4-1 to TRBJ1-5; no reliable D call. This CDR3 is built from 15 residues. Germline V lookup: CDR1 MGHRA, CDR2 YSYEKL. Trimming took off 1 base at V and 0 bases at J, with 7 bases between the two ends. This CDR3 is CASSQADYSNQPQHF. The CDR3 DNA reads TGCGCCAGCAGCCAAGCAGATTATAGCAATCAGCCCCAGCATTTT.

The chain carries TRBV7-2 and TRBJ2-5, with TRBD2 identical over 8 bases. Gene TRBJ2-1 matches the end of the DNA better, so the J call may be wrong. This CDR3 region has 15 residues. Germline values: CDR1 SGHTA, CDR2 FQGNSA. The CDR3 DNA follows: TGTGCCAGCACCCTGCTCGCGGGGGGCCTCGATGAGCAGTTCTTC. Protein sequence: CASTLLAGGLDEQFF.

CDR3 protein: CSARGSTGGTYNEQFF. The CDR3 DNA reads as TGCAGTGCTAGGGGCTCCACCGGGGGGACATACAATGAGCAGTTCTTC. The chain carries TRBV20-1 and TRBJ2-1; perhaps TRBD2 as D (7 bases). Trimming stripped 3 bases from V and 4 bases from J, with 19 bases between. The CDR3 is 16 amino acids. Germline V lookup: CDR1 DFQATT, CDR2 SNEGSKA (reference sequence).

This clonotype appeared a few times. This chain links TRBV4-3 with TRBJ2-5, with 11 bases fitting TRBD2. J was trimmed by 11 bases and V by 1 base; bases with no gene match: 6. The CDR3 totals 14 residues. Germline lookup yields CDR1 LGHNA and CDR2 YSLEER. CDR3 bases: TGCGCCAGCAGCCAAGGTCTAGCGGGGGGAGAGCAGTACTTC. This encodes CASSQGLAGGEQYF.

The chain recombines TRBV2 with TRBJ2-3; 7 bases line up with TRBD1. The J segment lost 2 bases and the V segment lost 5 bases, leaving 4 bases of the junction unmatched. This CDR3 spans 14 amino acids. From germline, CDR1 is SNHLY and CDR2 FYNNEI. CDR3 nucleotides: TGTGCCAGCAGTCGGGACAGCACCACAGATACGCAGTATTTT. Protein product: CASSRDSTTDTQYF.

The chain uses TRBV20-1 and TRBJ2-3, with D perhaps TRBD1 (6 bases). The germline V gene encodes CDR1 DFQATT and CDR2 SNEGSKA (reference sequence). V was trimmed by 3 bases and J by 5 bases, leaving 21 bases between them. The CDR3 loop spans 16 amino acids. CDR3 loop: CSASRPFEGQGDTQYF. The DNA of the CDR3 is TGCAGTGCTAGTCGCCCGTTTGAGGGACAAGGAGATACGCAGTATTTT.

This clonotype has just a few counts. V and J are TRBV5-1 and TRBJ1-4; no firm D call. Germline V gene lookup returns CDR1 SGHRS and CDR2 YFSETQ. The CDR3 consists of 15 residues. With 4 bases removed from V and 6 bases from J, the gap between germline ends came to 16 bases. The CDR3 region has the DNA TGCGCCAGCAGCATGGATGGGCTATGGTATGAAAAACTGTTTTTT. This encodes CASSMDGLWYEKLFF. The whole variable domain, remainder taken from reference TRBV5-1 and TRBJ1-4, is KAGVTQTPRYLIKTRGQQVTLSCSPISGHRSVSWYQQTPGQGLQFLFEYFSETQRNKGNFPGRFSGRQFSNSRSEMNVSTLELGDSALYLCASSMDGLWYEKLFFGSGTQLSVL.

This clonotype was picked up a small number of times. The chain is built from TRBV6-2 or TRBV6-3 and TRBJ2-7; 7 bases map to TRBD2. V shed 2 bases and J 3 bases; nucleotides not matched to a gene: 4. The CDR3 sequence is 14 residues long. The germline gives CDR1 MNHEY, CDR2 SVGEGT. In DNA, the CDR3 is TGTGCCAGCAGTTACGGGGGGGAACTCTACGAGCAGTACTTC. Its protein product is CASSYGGELYEQYF.

This clonotype appeared a few times. The chain is built from TRBV5-6 and TRBJ2-7; no clear D gene. V lost 1 base to trimming and J lost 3 bases, with 8 bases between them. Germline V gives CDR1 SGHDT, CDR2 YYEEEE. The CDR3 covers 13 residues. CDR3 region: CASSLLRNYEQYF. The CDR3 bases are TGTGCCAGCAGCTTGCTCAGAAACTACGAGCAGTACTTC.

J is TRBJ2-2 and V is TRBV4-3; the match to TRBD1 covers 7 bases. This CDR3 has 15 residues. From germline, CDR1 is LGHNA and CDR2 YSLEER. V trimming: 3 bases; J trimming: 3 bases; junction bases outside the gene matches: 4. For the CDR3, the DNA is TGCGCCAGCAGCCACAATACAGGGGACACCGGGGAGCTGTTTTTT. Protein product: CASSHNTGDTGELFF.

The rearrangement uses TRBV7-6 and TRBJ1-1; possible D gene TRBD1, 5 bases. Trimming removed 5 bases at V and 0 bases at J, with 10 bases between. CDR3 length equals 14 residues. Germline lookup yields CDR1 SGHVS and CDR2 FNYEAQ. DNA for the CDR3: TGTGCCAGCAGCCCCAGGGAAATGAACACTGAAGCTTTCTTT. Protein sequence: CASSPREMNTEAFF.